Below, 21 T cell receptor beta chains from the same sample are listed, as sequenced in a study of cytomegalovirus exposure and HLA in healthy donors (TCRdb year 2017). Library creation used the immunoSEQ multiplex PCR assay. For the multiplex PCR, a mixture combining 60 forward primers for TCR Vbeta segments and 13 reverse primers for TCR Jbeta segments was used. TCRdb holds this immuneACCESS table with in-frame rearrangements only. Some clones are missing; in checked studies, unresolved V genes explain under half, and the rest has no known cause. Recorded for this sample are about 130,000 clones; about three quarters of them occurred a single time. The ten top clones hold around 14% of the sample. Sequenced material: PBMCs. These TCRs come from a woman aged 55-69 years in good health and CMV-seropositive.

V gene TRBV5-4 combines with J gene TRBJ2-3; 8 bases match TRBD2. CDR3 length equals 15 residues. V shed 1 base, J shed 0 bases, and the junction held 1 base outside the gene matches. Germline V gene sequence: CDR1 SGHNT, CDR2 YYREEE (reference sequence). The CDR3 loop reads CASSLREGSTDTQYF. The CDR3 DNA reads TGTGCCAGCAGCTTGCGGGAGGGAAGCACAGATACGCAGTATTTT.

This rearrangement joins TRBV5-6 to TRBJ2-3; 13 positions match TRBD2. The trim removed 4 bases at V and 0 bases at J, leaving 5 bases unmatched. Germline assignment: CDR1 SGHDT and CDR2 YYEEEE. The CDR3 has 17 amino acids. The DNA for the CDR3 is TGTGCCAGCAGCCGGGGACTAGCGGGGAGAAGCACAGATACGCAGTATTTT. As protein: CASSRGLAGRSTDTQYF.

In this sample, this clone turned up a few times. The CDR3 loop is CASSLITGTRNTEAFF. The CDR3 DNA is TGCGCCAGCAGCCTCATTACCGGGACAAGGAACACTGAAGCTTTCTTT. The J gene is TRBJ1-1, the V gene TRBV5-1; the D gene is possibly TRBD1 (6 bases). Germline CDR1 reads SGHRS; CDR2 reads YFSETQ. With 4 bases removed from V and 1 base from J, the gap between germline ends came to 17 bases. The CDR3 spans 16 residues.

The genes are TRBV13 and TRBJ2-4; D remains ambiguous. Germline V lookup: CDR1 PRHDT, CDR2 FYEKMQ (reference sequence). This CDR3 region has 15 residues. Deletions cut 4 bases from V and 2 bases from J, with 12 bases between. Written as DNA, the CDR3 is TGTGCCAGCAGCTCCCCCCGGGTGACCAAAAACATTCAGTACTTC. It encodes CASSSPRVTKNIQYF.

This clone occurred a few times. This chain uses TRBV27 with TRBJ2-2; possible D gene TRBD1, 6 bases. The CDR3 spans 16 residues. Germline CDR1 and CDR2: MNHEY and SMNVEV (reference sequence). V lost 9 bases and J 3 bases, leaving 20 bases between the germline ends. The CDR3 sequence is CASFQAGRGYTGELFF. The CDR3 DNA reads TGTGCCAGTTTCCAAGCAGGCAGGGGTTACACCGGGGAGCTGTTTTTT.

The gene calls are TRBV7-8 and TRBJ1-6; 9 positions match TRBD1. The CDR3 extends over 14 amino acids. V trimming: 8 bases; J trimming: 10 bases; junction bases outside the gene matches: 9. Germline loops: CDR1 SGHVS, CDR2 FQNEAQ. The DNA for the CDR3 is TGTGCCAGCCTTCTAACGACAGGGGGGTCACCCCTCCACTTT. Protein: CASLLTTGGSPLHF.

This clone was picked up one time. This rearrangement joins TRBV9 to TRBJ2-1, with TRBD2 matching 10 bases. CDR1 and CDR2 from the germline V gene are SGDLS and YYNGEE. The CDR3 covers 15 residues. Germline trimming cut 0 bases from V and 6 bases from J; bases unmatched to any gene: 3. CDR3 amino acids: CASSVGKRGGNEQFF. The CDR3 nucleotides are TGTGCCAGCAGCGTAGGGAAGCGGGGGGGCAATGAGCAGTTCTTC.

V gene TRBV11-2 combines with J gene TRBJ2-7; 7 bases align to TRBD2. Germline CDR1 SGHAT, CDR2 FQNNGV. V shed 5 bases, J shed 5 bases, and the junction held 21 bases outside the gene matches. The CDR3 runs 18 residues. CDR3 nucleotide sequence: TGTGCCAGCAGCCCCGGAATACTGGGAGGAGGGAGGGCAAACGAGCAGTACTTC. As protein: CASSPGILGGGRANEQYF.

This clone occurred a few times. The CDR3 is CASSIMGEGNTEAFF. CDR3 DNA sequence: TGTGCCAGTAGTATTATGGGCGAAGGTAACACTGAAGCTTTCTTT. This chain joins TRBV19 and TRBJ1-1, with D unresolved. Per germline, CDR1 LNHDA and CDR2 SQIVND (reference sequence). The CDR3 consists of 15 residues. V was pared by 3 bases and J by 2 bases, with 13 bases between.

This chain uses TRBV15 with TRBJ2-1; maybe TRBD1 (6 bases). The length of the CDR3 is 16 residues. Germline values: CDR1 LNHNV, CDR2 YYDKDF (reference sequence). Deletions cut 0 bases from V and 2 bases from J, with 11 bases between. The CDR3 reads CATSREIQGPYNEQFF. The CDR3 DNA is TGTGCCACCAGCAGAGAGATACAGGGTCCCTACAATGAGCAGTTCTTC.

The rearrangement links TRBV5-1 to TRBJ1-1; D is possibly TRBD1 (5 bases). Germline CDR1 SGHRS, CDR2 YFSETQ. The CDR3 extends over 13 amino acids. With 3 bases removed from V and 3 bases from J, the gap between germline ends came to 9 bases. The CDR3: CASSWDLYTEAFF. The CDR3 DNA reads TGCGCCAGCAGCTGGGACTTATACACTGAAGCTTTCTTT.

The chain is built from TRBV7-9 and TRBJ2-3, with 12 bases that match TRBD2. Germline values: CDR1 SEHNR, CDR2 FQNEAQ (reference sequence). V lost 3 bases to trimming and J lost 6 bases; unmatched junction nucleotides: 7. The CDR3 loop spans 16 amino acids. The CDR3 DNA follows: TGTGCCAGCAGCTTTACTAGCGGGGGGCGCAGCGATACGCAGTATTTT. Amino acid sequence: CASSFTSGGRSDTQYF. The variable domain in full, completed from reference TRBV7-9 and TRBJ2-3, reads DTGVSQNPRHKITKRGQNVTFRCDPISEHNRLYWYRQTLGQGPEFLTYFQNEAQLEKSRLLSDRFSAERPKGSFSTLEIQRTEQGDSAMYLCASSFTSGGRSDTQYFGPGTRLTVL.

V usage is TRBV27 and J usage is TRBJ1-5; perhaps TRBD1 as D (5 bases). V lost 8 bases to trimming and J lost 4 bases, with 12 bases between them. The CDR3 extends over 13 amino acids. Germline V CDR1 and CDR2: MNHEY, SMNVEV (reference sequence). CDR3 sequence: CASGRDWNQPQHF. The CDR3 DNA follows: TGTGCCAGCGGCCGGGACTGGAATCAGCCCCAGCATTTT.

CDR3 loop: CASWTSSYGYTF. The CDR3 DNA follows: TGTGCCAGCTGGACATCCTCCTATGGCTACACCTTC. J is TRBJ1-2 and V is TRBV9; perhaps TRBD1 as D (5 bases). The CDR3 covers 12 residues. Trimming left V 7 bases short and J 4 bases short, with 11 bases between. The germline CDR1 and CDR2 sequences are SGDLS and YYNGEE.

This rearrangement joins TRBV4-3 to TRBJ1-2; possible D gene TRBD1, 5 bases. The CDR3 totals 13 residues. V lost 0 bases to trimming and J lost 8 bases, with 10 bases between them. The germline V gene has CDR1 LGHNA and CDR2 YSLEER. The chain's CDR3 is CASSQERGGGYTF. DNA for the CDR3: TGCGCCAGCAGCCAAGAGAGGGGAGGCGGCTACACCTTC.

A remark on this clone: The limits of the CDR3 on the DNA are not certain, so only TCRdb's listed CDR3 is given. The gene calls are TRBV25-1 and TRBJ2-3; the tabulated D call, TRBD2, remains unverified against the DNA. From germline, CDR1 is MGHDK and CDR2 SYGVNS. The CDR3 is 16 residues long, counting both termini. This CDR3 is CASSELVGIGTDTQYF.

DNA of the CDR3: TGTGCCAGCTCACCCCCTAGCTGGACCGGGGAGCTGTTTTTT. It translates to CASSPPSWTGELFF. The rearrangement links TRBV18 to TRBJ2-2, with a weak D call TRBD2 (5 bases). CDR3 length: 14 residues. Germline assignment: CDR1 KGHSH and CDR2 LQKENI. V was cut by 3 bases and J by 5 bases, with 10 bases left in between.

CDR3: CASSVAGGVRGELFF. In DNA, the CDR3 is TGTGCCAGCAGCGTAGCTGGGGGGGTTCGGGGGGAGCTGTTTTTT. The V gene is TRBV9, the J gene TRBJ2-2, with 7 positions matching TRBD2. V shed 0 bases, J shed 8 bases, and the junction held 7 bases outside the gene matches. CDR3 length: 15 residues. The germline CDR1 and CDR2 sequences are SGDLS and YYNGEE.

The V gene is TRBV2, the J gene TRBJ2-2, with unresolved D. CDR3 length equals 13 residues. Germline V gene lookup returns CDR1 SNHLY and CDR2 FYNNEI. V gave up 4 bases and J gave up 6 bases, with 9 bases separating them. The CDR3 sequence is CASSGYSPGELFF. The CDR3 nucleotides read TGTGCCAGCAGTGGATACTCCCCCGGGGAGCTGTTTTTT.

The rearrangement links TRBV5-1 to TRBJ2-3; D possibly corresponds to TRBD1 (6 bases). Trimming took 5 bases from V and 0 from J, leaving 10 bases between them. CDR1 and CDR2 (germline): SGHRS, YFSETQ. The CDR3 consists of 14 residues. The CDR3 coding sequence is TGCGCCAGCAGGCTCCAGGGGAGCACAGATACGCAGTATTTT. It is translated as CASRLQGSTDTQYF.

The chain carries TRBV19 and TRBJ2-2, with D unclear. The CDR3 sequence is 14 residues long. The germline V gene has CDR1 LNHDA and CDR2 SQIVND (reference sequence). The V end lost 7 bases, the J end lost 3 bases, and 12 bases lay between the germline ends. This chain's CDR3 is CASKADPYTGELFF. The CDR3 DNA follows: TGTGCCAGTAAAGCCGATCCATACACCGGGGAGCTGTTTTTT.